The table lists the clone carrying this TCR beta chain with a few counts. The data derive from a study of blood T cell repertoires in COVID-19. Study information: Italy, Spain and the United States were the sources of the convalescent and acute COVID-19 samples. PBMCs, B-cell-depleted T cells, or T cells provided the cDNA or gDNA that made up the material.

V shed 6 bases, J shed 3 bases, and the junction held 3 bases outside the gene matches. The CDR3 extends over 13 amino acids. Germline CDR1 reads MNHNY; CDR2 reads SVGAGI (reference sequence). Per the authors' pipeline: Estimates of nucleated cell counts were drawn from the amplification of reference gene primers. Clones were sequenced by immunoSEQ multiplex PCR, and TCRdb holds only the in-frame ones, with some missing. Clone size and V and J calls were adopted from that table, with D and trimming inferred from the DNA. The table records tens of thousands of clones, approximately 82% of them present only once.

This TCR was sampled from an elderly woman with acute or convalescent COVID-19. The genes are TRBV6-6 and TRBJ2-5, with TRBD1 matching over 8 bases. The sample was peripheral blood. The chain's CDR3 is CASSKGQEETQYF. In DNA form, the CDR3 reads TGTGCCAGCAGCAAGGGACAGGAAGAGACCCAGTACTTC.